This record looks at one T cell receptor beta chain sequence and its context. This entry comes from a study of blood T cell repertoires in COVID-19. About the study: Spain, Italy and the United States supplied samples that represented acute and convalescent COVID-19. The analysed material was cDNA or gDNA that came from T cells, B-cell-depleted T cells, or PBMCs.

In the original workflow: Amplifying reference gene primers gave estimates of nucleated cell counts. Sequencing was performed with immunoSEQ multiplex PCR; in TCRdb, only in-frame clones are kept and a portion is missing. V and J calls and clone size come straight from that table; D and trimming were deduced from the DNA. The sample has over 60,000 clones; roughly nine tenths are singletons. Trimming removed 4 bases from V and 0 bases from J, with 10 bases in between. Germline-derived CDR1 and CDR2 are GTSNPN and SVGIG (reference sequence). The CDR3 contains 14 residues. The gene calls are TRBV30 and TRBJ1-5; TRBD1 might be the D (5 bases). The source is an elderly man with acute or convalescent COVID-19. Material for sequencing was peripheral blood. CDR3 residues: CAWNQDSSNQPQHF. CDR3 in DNA: TGTGCCTGGAATCAAGACAGTAGCAATCAGCCCCAGCATTTT.